This T cell receptor beta chain was sequenced during a study of T cell clusters in autoimmune cytopenias. Each sample's input was 250 ng genomic DNA, some 34,000 genome equivalents. General study results and limits: TRB repertoire shifts in secondary cytopenia and chronic lymphocytic leukemia mostly reflected lymphoma, not autoimmunity. Physiological T cell clusters of healthy donors were apparently absent in primary autoimmune cytopenia patients.

For this clonotype: Its specificity is unknown.

Multiplex touch-down PCR amplified TRB using TRB-A and TRB-B pools in one tube. Reanalyzing the multiplex PCR reads, TCRdb keeps one entry per CDR3 protein, without DNA. The sample shows around 5,900 distinct CDR3 sequences, and 8.3% sits with its ten largest clones. The sequence was obtained from a human donor with an autoimmune cytopenia or autoimmune hepatitis (not recorded which). Sequenced input: peripheral blood.

This chain's CDR3 is CATSGPGQGFNEQFF. The chain uses TRBV24-1 and TRBJ2-1; TCRdb indicates TRBD1, and absent DNA this call remains unverified. The CDR3 loop spans 15 amino acids. Germline lookup yields CDR1 KGHDR and CDR2 SFDVKD.